A selection of T cell receptor beta chains follows, all from one sample in a study of radiotherapy plus CTLA-4 blockade in lung cancer. Here immunoSEQ multiplex PCR was the method, and the copy in TCRdb shows in-frame clones only, minus some. The table lists 65,000 to 95,000 clones, more than 85% of them singletons. Material: peripheral blood, obtained from a patient treated with radiotherapy plus ipilimumab. The receptor set was obtained from a human donor with non-small cell lung cancer who had stable disease on radiotherapy plus ipilimumab. CDR3s include the opening cysteine and the closing phenylalanine or tryptophan. Fields, in order: J gene, D gene, clone size, V gene, CDR3 DNA, CDR3 protein. The D gene is left open where the match is weak. The size field is filled for only some rows; it gives once, few, many or a size class.

>TRBJ1-5|-|-|TRBV7-8
TGTGCCAGCAGCTTAGCGACGGCCAAGGACAATCAGCCCCAGCATTTT
CASSLATAKDNQPQHF
>TRBJ2-3|-|-|TRBV4-1
TGCGCCAGCAGCCCTCGGACGGGAAGCACAGATACGCAGTATTTT
CASSPRTGSTDTQYF
>TRBJ2-7|TRBD2|-|TRBV9
TGTGCCAGCAGCCCGGTTGGGACTACGTTATACGAGCAGTACTTC
CASSPVGTTLYEQYF
>TRBJ1-2|-|-|TRBV6-1
TGTGCCAGCAGTGAACAACACTATGGCTACACCTTC
CASSEQHYGYTF
>TRBJ1-2|TRBD1|-|TRBV7-9
TGTGCCAGCAGTTATACAGGGGGCTCCGACGGCTACACCTTC
CASSYTGGSDGYTF
>TRBJ2-7|-|-|TRBV7-9
TGTGCCAGCAGCTTAGCGCTGGTAGAGACCTACGAGCAGTACTTC
CASSLALVETYEQYF
>TRBJ2-7|TRBD2|-|TRBV7-2
TGTGCCAGCAGCCCGCGGACTAGCGGGAGCTCTGAGCAGTACTTC
CASSPRTSGSSEQYF
>TRBJ2-2|-|-|TRBV6-5
TGTGCCAGCAGTTACGAGGCCCTCCGAGCCGGGGAGCTGTTTTTT
CASSYEALRAGELFF
>TRBJ2-1|-|-|TRBV10-1
TGCGCCAGCAGTGACCCCGGGACGACGACTATCTTC
CASSDPGTTTIF
>TRBJ2-3|TRBD2|-|TRBV7-3
TGTGCCAGCAGCTTATCCGGGACTAGCCCAGATACGCAGTATTTT
CASSLSGTSPDTQYF
>TRBJ2-7|-|-|TRBV5-1
TGCGCCAGCAGCTTTGGGGACGAGCAGTACTTC
CASSFGDEQYF
>TRBJ2-7|-|-|TRBV18
TGTGCCAGCGCCCGGGACTCTTCGGGATACGAGCAGTACTTC
CASARDSSGYEQYF
>TRBJ2-2|-|-|TRBV21-1
TGTGCCAGCAGCAAAGGGGGTAGGAAGGGTTCCCCGAACACCGGGGAGCTGTTTTTT
CASSKGGRKGSPNTGELFF
>TRBJ1-2|-|-|TRBV10-3
TGTGCCATCAGTGGGGGGATCCGTCAAGGTAGCTACACCTTC
CAISGGIRQGSYTF
>TRBJ1-4|-|-|TRBV4-2
TGTGCCAGCAGCCAAGCGATTGGTGCAACTAATGAAAAACTGTTTTTT
CASSQAIGATNEKLFF
>TRBJ2-1|TRBD1|once|TRBV6-4
TGTGCCAGCAGTGACGGGACAGGGGGCAGAGATGAGCAGTTCTTC
CASSDGTGGRDEQFF
>TRBJ2-7|-|-|TRBV6-1
TGTGCCAGCAGTGAACCCGCAGGGGTCGCCCTTAGCTCCTACGAGCAGTACTTC
CASSEPAGVALSSYEQYF
>TRBJ1-5|TRBD1|-|TRBV19
TGTGCCAGTAGTATAAACCGGGACAGGAATCAGCCCCAGCATTTT
CASSINRDRNQPQHF
>TRBJ1-1|-|-|TRBV6-5
TGTGCCAGCAGTCTTGGTCCGCGGGGAAGAACTGAAGCTTTCTTT
CASSLGPRGRTEAFF
>TRBJ1-4|-|-|TRBV6-5
TGTGCCAGCAATACCAGCTTTAATGAAAAACTGTTTTTT
CASNTSFNEKLFF
>TRBJ2-3|-|-|TRBV13
TGTGCCAGCAGCTTATTTGAGAACTACTTCACAGATACGCAGTATTTT
CASSLFENYFTDTQYF
>TRBJ1-2|-|-|TRBV29-1
TGCAGCGTGAGGGACTCTGACTATGGCTACACCTTC
CSVRDSDYGYTF
>TRBJ1-4|-|-|TRBV5-4
TGTGCCAGCAGCTCGGACGCAAATGAAAAACTGTTTTTT
CASSSDANEKLFF